A selection of T cell receptor beta chains follows, all from one sample in a study of blood T cell repertoires in COVID-19. Clones were sequenced by immunoSEQ multiplex PCR, and TCRdb holds only the in-frame ones, with some missing. The sample contains about 230,000 clones, around 88% of which appear only once. The sequencing sample was made of PBMCs or T cells enriched from blood (not recorded which). Receptors were obtained from a woman aged 40 to 50 with acute COVID-19. The CDR3 runs from the conserved cysteine through the conserved F or W. The D gene is left open where the match is weak. Clone size is given for some rows only: seen once, a few or many times, or a class if the clone is expanded.

once	TRBV9	TRBD2	TRBJ2-3	CASSVGVGREATDTQYF
few	TRBV2	.	TRBJ1-1	CATQGTEAFF
.	TRBV5-1	TRBD1	TRBJ1-3	CASSSQGAGGNTIYF
.	TRBV24-1	TRBD2	TRBJ2-1	CATSGTRTRALDEQFF
.	TRBV19	TRBD1	TRBJ1-2	CASSPGQGYGYTF
.	TRBV7-9	TRBD2	TRBJ2-3	CASSLKRGLAGGTDTQYF
.	TRBV11-2	TRBD1	TRBJ2-2	CASSPRQGRIAGELFF
.	TRBV27	.	TRBJ1-2	CASSPRTDSPYGYTF
once	TRBV5-1	TRBD1	TRBJ2-2	CASSPGTGGTGELFF
.	TRBV5-4	TRBD2	TRBJ2-1	CASSPARGRAKDNEQFF
.	TRBV5-4	TRBD1	TRBJ2-5	CASSLGDRGRETQYF
.	TRBV7-2	.	TRBJ1-2	CASSLEQGGYGYTF
.	TRBV10-2	TRBD1	TRBJ2-2	CASSEGGLPNTGELFF
once	TRBV7-7	.	TRBJ2-5	CASSPSAGLGETQYF
.	TRBV12-3/TRBV12-4	.	TRBJ1-5	CASSLSEPQHF
.	TRBV6-5	.	TRBJ1-6	CASSYGSSYNSPLHF
.	TRBV19	.	TRBJ1-4	CASSIGAGFSNEKLFF
.	TRBV5-4	TRBD1	TRBJ1-1	CASSYEQGIGTEAFF
.	TRBV3-1/TRBV3-2	TRBD1	TRBJ1-2	CASSQGDRGSYGYTF
.	TRBV7-6	TRBD1	TRBJ2-1	CASSLVPGQTSYNEQFF
.	TRBV2	.	TRBJ1-2	CASSESGYGYTF
.	TRBV19	TRBD1	TRBJ2-3	CASTLLGTEGTDTQYF
.	TRBV7-2	TRBD2	TRBJ2-1	CASSLAGTSGSNEQFF
.	TRBV24-1	TRBD1	TRBJ1-2	CATSDPLGQGANGYTF
.	TRBV29-1	TRBD1	TRBJ2-5	CSVLDRDPQYF
.	TRBV7-9	.	TRBJ1-3	CASSLWGGAGNTIYF
.	TRBV5-1	.	TRBJ1-1	CASSRSTGWTEAFF
few	TRBV24-1	.	TRBJ1-5	CATSGHPSNQPQHF
.	TRBV29-1	.	TRBJ1-2	CSVAKSISLPVGYTF
.	TRBV4-3	TRBD2	TRBJ2-1	CASSQDLTSGGAGYYEQFF
.	TRBV10-3	TRBD1	TRBJ2-1	CATSVRGLDNEQFF
.	TRBV18	.	TRBJ2-7	CASSPLPSFEQYF
.	TRBV25-1	TRBD1	TRBJ1-2	CASSDPGQGNLAGYTF
.	TRBV19	.	TRBJ1-1	CASRRDKLMNTEAFF
.	TRBV3-1/TRBV3-2	TRBD1	TRBJ1-4	CASSHGGTGKEKLFF
.	TRBV18	.	TRBJ1-3	CASSPPSGGFGNTIYF
.	TRBV24-1	TRBD1	TRBJ1-4	CATRQGWNEKLFF
.	TRBV24-1	TRBD1	TRBJ1-5	CATQEGGWSNQPQHF
.	TRBV7-2	TRBD1	TRBJ1-4	CASTTGGTNEKLFF
.	TRBV9	.	TRBJ1-5	CASSVTAGNQPQHF
.	TRBV9	TRBD2	TRBJ2-3	CASSAGLAFADTQYF
few	TRBV5-8	TRBD1	TRBJ2-2	CASSQGTGTSGELFF
.	TRBV30	.	TRBJ2-1	CAWSVGVILHEQFF
few	TRBV6-5	TRBD1	TRBJ1-2	CASRFRDRANYGYTF
once	TRBV6-2/TRBV6-3	.	TRBJ2-7	CASSYSGIAIEQYF
.	TRBV6-2/TRBV6-3	TRBD2	TRBJ2-7	CASSGIAGPYEQYF
.	TRBV19	.	TRBJ2-3	CASSMGSRSDTQYF
.	TRBV19	.	TRBJ2-6	CASSHSGANVLTF
.	TRBV29-1	TRBD1	TRBJ1-2	CSVEDVGGGYTF
.	TRBV6-5	.	TRBJ1-5	CASSGSLRNQPQHF
.	TRBV11-2	.	TRBJ2-7	CASSLGGGPSEQYF
.	TRBV3-1/TRBV3-2	.	TRBJ1-6	CASSQLMENSPLHF